This TCR beta chain was sequenced for a study of T cell responses to AZD1222 COVID-19 vaccine. Notes on the study in general: Clonal diversity was possibly underestimated, and the donors were mostly white British, with more females.

This table comes from immunoSEQ multiplex PCR, and its TCRdb copy is limited to in-frame clones, with some not included. The sample has around 140,000 clones, around nine tenths seen once. The CDR3 extends over 13 amino acids. V shed 0 bases and J shed 4 bases, with 6 bases lying between them. Germline-derived CDR1 and CDR2 are SGHAT and FQNNGV. This clone has a handful of counts. No antigen is known for it. This receptor was obtained from an adult in good health. The chain carries TRBV11-2 and TRBJ1-2; D is uncertain. The sample here was peripheral blood, taken on day 0 of AZD1222 vaccination. The CDR3 nucleotides read TGTGCCAGCAGCTTAGAGGGGTTCTATGGCTACACCTTC. It encodes CASSLEGFYGYTF.